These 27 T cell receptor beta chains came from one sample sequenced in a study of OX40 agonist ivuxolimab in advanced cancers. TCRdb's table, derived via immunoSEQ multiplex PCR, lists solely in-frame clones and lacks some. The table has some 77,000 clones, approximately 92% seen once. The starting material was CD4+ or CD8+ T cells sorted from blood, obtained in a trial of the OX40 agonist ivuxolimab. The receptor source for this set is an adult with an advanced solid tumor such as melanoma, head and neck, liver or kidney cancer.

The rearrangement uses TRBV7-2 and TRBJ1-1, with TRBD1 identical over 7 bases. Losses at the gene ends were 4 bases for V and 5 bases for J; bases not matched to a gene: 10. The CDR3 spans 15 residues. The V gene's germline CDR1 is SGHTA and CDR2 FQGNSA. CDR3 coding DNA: TGTGCCAGCAGCTCAGGGGGAAAATCGGAAACTGAAGCTTTCTTT. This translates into CASSSGGKSETEAFF.

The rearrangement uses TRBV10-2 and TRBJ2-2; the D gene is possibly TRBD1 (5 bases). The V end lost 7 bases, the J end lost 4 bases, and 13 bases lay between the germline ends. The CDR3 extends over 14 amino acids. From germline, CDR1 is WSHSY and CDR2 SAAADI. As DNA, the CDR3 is TGCGCCAGCAAGGGGCAGGGCGGCACCGGGGAGCTGTTTTTT. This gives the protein CASKGQGGTGELFF.

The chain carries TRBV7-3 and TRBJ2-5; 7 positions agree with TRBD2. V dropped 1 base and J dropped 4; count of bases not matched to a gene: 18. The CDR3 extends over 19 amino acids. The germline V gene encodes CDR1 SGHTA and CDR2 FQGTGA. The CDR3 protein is CASSLILTSLARLGETQYF. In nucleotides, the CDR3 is TGTGCCAGCAGCTTAATCCTTACCTCACTAGCGCGATTGGGAGAGACCCAGTACTTC.

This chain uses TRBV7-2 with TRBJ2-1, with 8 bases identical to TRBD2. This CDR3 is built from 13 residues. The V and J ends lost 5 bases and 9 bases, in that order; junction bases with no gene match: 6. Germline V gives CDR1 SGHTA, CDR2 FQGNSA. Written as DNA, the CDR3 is TGTGCCAGCAGCCCCTCTCGGGGGGGTGAGCAGTTCTTC. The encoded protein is CASSPSRGGEQFF.

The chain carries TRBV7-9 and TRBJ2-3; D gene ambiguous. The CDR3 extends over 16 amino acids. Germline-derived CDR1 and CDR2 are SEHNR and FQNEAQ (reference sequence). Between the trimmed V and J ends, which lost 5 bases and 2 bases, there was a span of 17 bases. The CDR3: CASSPRIGSNTDTQYF. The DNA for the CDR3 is TGTGCCAGCAGCCCCCGCATAGGATCGAACACAGATACGCAGTATTTT. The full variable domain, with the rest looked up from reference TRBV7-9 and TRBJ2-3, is DTGVSQNPRHKITKRGQNVTFRCDPISEHNRLYWYRQTLGQGPEFLTYFQNEAQLEKSRLLSDRFSAERPKGSFSTLEIQRTEQGDSAMYLCASSPRIGSNTDTQYFGPGTRLTVL.

The CDR3 nucleotides read TGTGCCAGCAGCCGCCCAACAACGGGACTAGCTTTCCACGAGCAGTACTTC. Amino acid sequence: CASSRPTTGLAFHEQYF. The V gene is TRBV7-8, the J gene TRBJ2-7; 9 nucleotides agree with TRBD2. The CDR3 spans 17 residues. The germline V gene has CDR1 SGHVS and CDR2 FQNEAQ. The V and J ends lost 5 bases and 5 bases, in that order; junction bases with no gene match: 16. Full variable domain (missing parts from reference TRBV7-8 and TRBJ2-7): GAGVSQSPRYKVAKRGQDVALRCDPISGHVSLFWYQQALGQGPEFLTYFQNEAQLDKSGLPSDRFFAERPEGSVSTLKIQRTQQEDSAVYLCASSRPTTGLAFHEQYFGPGTRLTVT.

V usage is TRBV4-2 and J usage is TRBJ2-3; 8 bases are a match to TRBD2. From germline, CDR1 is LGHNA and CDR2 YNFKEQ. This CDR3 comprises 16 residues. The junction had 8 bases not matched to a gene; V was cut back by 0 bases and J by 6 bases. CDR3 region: CASSQDWRGARDTQYF. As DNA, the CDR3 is TGTGCCAGCAGCCAAGATTGGCGGGGGGCCAGGGATACGCAGTATTTT.

CDR3 amino acids: CASSQTVNYGYTF. For the CDR3, the DNA is TGTGCCAGCTCCCAGACAGTTAACTATGGCTACACCTTC. The chain employs TRBV18 and TRBJ1-2; tentatively, D is TRBD1 (5 bases). Germline V gene lookup returns CDR1 KGHSH and CDR2 LQKENI. The CDR3 has 13 residues. V dropped 6 bases and J dropped 1 base, with 9 bases sitting between them.

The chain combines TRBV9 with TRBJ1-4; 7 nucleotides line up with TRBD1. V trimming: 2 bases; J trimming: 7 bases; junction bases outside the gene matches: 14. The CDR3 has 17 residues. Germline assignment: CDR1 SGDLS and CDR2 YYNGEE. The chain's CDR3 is CASSVEGADREGEKLFF. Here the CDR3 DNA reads TGTGCCAGCAGCGTTGAGGGGGCTGACAGGGAGGGTGAAAAACTGTTTTTT.

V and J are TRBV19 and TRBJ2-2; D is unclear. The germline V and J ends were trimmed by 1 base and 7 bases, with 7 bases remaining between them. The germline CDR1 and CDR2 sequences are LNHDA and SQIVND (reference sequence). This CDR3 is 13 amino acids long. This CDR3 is CASSIGTIGELFF. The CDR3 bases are TGTGCCAGTAGTATAGGAACCATCGGGGAGCTGTTTTTT.

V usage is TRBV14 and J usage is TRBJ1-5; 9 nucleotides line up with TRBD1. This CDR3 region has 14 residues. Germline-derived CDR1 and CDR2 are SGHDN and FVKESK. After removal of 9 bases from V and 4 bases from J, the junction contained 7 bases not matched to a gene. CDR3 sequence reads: CASSGTGRNQPQHF. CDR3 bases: TGTGCCAGTTCCGGGACAGGGAGGAATCAGCCCCAGCATTTT.

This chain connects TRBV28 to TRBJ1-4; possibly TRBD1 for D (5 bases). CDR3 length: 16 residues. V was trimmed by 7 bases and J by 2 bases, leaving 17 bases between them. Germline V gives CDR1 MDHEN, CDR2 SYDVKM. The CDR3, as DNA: TGTGCCAGCAATCCAGGGATGTCGACGACTAATGAAAAACTGTTTTTT. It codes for CASNPGMSTTNEKLFF.

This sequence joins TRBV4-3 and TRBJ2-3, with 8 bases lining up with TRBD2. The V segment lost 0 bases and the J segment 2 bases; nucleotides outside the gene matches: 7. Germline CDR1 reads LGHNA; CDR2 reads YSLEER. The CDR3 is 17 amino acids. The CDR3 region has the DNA TGCGCCAGCAGCCAAGATTCCTCGGGAGGGTTCACAGATACGCAGTATTTT. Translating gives CASSQDSSGGFTDTQYF.

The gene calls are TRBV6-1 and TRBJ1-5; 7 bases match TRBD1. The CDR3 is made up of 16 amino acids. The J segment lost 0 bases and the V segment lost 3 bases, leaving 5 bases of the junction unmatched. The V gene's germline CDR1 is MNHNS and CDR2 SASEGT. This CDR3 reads CASSERQGYSNQPQHF. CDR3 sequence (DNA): TGTGCCAGCAGTGAGAGACAGGGATATAGCAATCAGCCCCAGCATTTT.

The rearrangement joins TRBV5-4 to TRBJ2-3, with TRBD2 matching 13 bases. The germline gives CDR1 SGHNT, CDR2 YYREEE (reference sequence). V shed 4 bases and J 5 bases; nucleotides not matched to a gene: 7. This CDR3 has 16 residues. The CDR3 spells CASSRGLAGVQDTQYF. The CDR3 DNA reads TGTGCCAGCAGCCGAGGACTAGCGGGAGTACAAGATACGCAGTATTTT. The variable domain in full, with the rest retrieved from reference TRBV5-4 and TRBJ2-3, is ETGVTQSPTHLIKTRGQQVTLRCSSQSGHNTVSWYQQALGQGPQFIFQYYREEENGRGNFPPRFSGLQFPNYSSELNVNALELDDSALYLCASSRGLAGVQDTQYFGPGTRLTVL.

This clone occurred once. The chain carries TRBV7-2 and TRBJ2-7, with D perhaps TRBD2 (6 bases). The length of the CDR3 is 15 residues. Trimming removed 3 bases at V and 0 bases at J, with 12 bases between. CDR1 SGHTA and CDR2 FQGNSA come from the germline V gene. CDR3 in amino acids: CASSFSAGLSYEQYF. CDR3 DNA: TGTGCCAGCAGCTTTAGCGCGGGACTCTCCTACGAGCAGTACTTC.

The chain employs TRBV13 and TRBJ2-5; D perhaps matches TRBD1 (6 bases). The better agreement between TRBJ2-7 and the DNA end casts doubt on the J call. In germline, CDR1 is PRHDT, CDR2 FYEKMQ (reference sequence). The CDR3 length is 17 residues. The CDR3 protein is CASSPNTHTGSLHEQYF. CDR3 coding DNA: TGTGCCAGCAGCCCCAATACCCATACAGGGTCCCTCCACGAGCAGTACTTC.

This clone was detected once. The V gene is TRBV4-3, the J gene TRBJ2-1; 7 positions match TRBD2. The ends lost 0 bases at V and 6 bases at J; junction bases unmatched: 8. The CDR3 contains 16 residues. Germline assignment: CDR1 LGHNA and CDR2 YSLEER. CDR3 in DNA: TGCGCCAGCAGCCAAGAAGCCCGCGGGGGAATCAATGAGCAGTTCTTC. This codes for CASSQEARGGINEQFF.

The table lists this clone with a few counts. The chain's CDR3 is CASSLVAGPQSGELFF. The CDR3 nucleotides read TGCGCCAGCAGCTTGGTAGCAGGCCCGCAGAGTGGGGAGCTGTTTTTT. J is TRBJ2-2 and V is TRBV5-1; D is undetermined. Germline assignment: CDR1 SGHRS and CDR2 YFSETQ. Between the trimmed V and J ends, which lost 0 bases and 8 bases, there was a span of 17 bases. The CDR3 runs to 16 residues.

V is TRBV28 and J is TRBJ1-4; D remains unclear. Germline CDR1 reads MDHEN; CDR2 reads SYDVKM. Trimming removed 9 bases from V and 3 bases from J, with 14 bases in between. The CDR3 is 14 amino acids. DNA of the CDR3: TGTGCCAGTAATCCCGGCAAAGCTAATGAAAAACTGTTTTTT. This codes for CASNPGKANEKLFF.

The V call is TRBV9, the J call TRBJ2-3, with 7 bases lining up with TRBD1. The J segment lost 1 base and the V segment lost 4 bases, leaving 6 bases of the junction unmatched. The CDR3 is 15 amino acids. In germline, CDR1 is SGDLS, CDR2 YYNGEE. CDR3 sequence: CASSRNGQGTDTQYF. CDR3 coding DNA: TGTGCCAGCAGCCGAAATGGACAGGGCACAGATACGCAGTATTTT.

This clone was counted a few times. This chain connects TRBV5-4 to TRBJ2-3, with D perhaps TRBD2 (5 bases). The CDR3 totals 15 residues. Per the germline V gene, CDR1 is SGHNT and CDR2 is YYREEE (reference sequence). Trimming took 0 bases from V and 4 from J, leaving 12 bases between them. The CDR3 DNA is TGTGCCAGCAGCTTGGGAGGGTCGGGGTCAGATACGCAGTATTTT. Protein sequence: CASSLGGSGSDTQYF.

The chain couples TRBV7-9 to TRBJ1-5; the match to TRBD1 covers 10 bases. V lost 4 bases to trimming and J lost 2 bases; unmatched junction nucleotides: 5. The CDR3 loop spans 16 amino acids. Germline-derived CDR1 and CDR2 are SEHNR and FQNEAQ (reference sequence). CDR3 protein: CASSSDRGVGNQPQHF. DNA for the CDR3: TGTGCCAGCAGCTCGGACAGGGGGGTCGGCAATCAGCCCCAGCATTTT. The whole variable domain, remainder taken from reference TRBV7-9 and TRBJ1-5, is DTGVSQNPRHKITKRGQNVTFRCDPISEHNRLYWYRQTLGQGPEFLTYFQNEAQLEKSRLLSDRFSAERPKGSFSTLEIQRTEQGDSAMYLCASSSDRGVGNQPQHFGDGTRLSIL.

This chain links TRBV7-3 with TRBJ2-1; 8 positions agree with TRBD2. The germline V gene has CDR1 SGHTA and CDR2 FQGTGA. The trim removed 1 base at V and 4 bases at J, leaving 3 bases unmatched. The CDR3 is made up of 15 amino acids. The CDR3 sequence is CASSLSGGQYNEQFF. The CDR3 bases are TGTGCCAGCAGCTTAAGCGGGGGGCAGTACAATGAGCAGTTCTTC.

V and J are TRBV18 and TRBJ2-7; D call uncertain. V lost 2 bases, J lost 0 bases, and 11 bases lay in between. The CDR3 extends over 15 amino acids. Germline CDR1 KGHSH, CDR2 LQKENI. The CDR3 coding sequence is TGTGCCAGCTCACCATCCAGGCTTAACTCCTACGAGCAGTACTTC. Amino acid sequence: CASSPSRLNSYEQYF. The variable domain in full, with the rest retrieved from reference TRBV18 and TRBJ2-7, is NAGVMQNPRHLVRRRGQEARLRCSPMKGHSHVYWYRQLPEEGLKFMVYLQKENIIDESGMPKERFSAEFPKEGPSILRIQQVVRGDSAAYFCASSPSRLNSYEQYFGPGTRLTVT.

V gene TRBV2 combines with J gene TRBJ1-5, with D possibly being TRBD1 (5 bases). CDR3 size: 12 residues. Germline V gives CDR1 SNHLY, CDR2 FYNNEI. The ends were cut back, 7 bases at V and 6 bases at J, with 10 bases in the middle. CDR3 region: CASIGESQPQHF. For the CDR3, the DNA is TGTGCCAGCATAGGGGAATCTCAGCCCCAGCATTTT.

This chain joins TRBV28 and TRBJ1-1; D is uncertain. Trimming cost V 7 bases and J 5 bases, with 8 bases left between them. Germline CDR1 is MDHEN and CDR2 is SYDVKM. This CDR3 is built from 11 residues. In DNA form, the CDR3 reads TGTGCCAGCACCCTTTATACTGAAGCTTTCTTT. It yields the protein CASTLYTEAFF.